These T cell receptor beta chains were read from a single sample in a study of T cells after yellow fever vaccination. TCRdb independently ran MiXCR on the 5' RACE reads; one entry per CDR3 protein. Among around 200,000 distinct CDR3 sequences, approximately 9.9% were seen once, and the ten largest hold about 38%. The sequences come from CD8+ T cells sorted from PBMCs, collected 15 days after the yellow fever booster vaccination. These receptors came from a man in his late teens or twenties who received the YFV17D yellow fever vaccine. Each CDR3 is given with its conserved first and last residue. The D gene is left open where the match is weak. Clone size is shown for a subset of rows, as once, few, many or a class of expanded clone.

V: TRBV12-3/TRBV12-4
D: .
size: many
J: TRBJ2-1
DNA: TGTGCCAGCAGTTTATCCGAGGGGATTAGGATTAATGAGCAGTTCTTC
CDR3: CASSLSEGIRINEQFF

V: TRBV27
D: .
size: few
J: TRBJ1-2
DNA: TGTGCCAGCAGTTTACGTCCTACAGGGTTGCACGGCTACACCTTC
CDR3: CASSLRPTGLHGYTF

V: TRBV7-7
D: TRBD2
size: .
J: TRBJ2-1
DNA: TGTGCTAGCAGGGCCACTAGCGACGACAATGAGCAGTTCTTC
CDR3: CASRATSDDNEQFF

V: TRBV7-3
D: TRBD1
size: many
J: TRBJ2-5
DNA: TGTGCCAGCAGCTCACCGGGACAGGTGAAGGGGGAGACCCAGTACTTC
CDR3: CASSSPGQVKGETQYF

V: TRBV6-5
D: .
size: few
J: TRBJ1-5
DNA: TGTGCCAGCAGTTACTCGAAGGATCAGCCCCAGCATTTT
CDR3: CASSYSKDQPQHF

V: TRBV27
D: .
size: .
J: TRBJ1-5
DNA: TGTGCCAGCAGTTTATCAGTTAGGGGAAGGAATCAGCCCCAGCATTTT
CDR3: CASSLSVRGRNQPQHF

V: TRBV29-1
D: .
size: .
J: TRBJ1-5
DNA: TGCAGCGTATCGGACAGCAATCAGCCCCAGCATTTT
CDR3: CSVSDSNQPQHF

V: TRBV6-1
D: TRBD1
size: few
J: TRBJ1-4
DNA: TGTGCCAGCAGTGATTACCGGGACAGCGTTTTT
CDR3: CASSDYRDSVF

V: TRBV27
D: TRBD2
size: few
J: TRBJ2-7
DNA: TGTGCCAGCAGTCGGACTAGCTCCTACGAGCAGTACTTC
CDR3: CASSRTSSYEQYF

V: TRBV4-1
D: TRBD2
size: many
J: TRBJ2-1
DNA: TGCGCCAGCAGCGGGACTAGCTTAAGGGATGAGCAGTTCTTC
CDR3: CASSGTSLRDEQFF

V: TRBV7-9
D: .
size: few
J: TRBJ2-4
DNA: TGTGCCAGCAGCCCCCAGGGTAACATTCAGTACTTC
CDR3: CASSPQGNIQYF

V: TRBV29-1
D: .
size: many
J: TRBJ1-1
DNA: TGCAGCGGGAGGTTTGGGGGCACTGAAGCTTTCTTT
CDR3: CSGRFGGTEAFF

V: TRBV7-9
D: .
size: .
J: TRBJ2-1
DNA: TGTGCCAGCACCTTGAGTGGGACTGGTAATGAGCAGTTCTTC
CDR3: CASTLSGTGNEQFF

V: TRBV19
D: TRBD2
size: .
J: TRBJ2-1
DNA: TGTGCCAGTAGAGCGGGGTACAATGAGCAGTTCTTC
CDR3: CASRAGYNEQFF

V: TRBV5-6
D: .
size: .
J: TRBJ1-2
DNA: TGTGCCAGCAGCCACGGGGCAGATGCTAACTATGGCTACACCTTC
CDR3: CASSHGADANYGYTF

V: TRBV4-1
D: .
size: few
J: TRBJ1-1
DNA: TGCGCCAGCAGCCAAGAATCGGGGACAAGCCCTGAAGCTTTCTTT
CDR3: CASSQESGTSPEAFF

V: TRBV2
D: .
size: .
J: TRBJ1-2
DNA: TGTGCCAGCAGTGAGGTTGTGAGAAACAACTATGGCTACACCTTC
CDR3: CASSEVVRNNYGYTF

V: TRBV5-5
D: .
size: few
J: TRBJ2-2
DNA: TGTGCCAGCAGCTTCGGGGGTTTGAACACCGGGGAGCTGTTTTTT
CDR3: CASSFGGLNTGELFF

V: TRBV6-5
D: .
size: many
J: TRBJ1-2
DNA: TGTGCCAGCAGTTACACCACAGGAAACTATGGCTACACCTTC
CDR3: CASSYTTGNYGYTF

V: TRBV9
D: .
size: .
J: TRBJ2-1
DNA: TGTGCCAGCACCGGGGTGGAGGATGAGCAGTTCTTC
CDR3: CASTGVEDEQFF

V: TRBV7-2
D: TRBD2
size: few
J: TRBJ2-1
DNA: TGTGCCAGCAGCTTGATCCTTAGCGGGGGCCCTTTTATTGAGCAGTTCTTC
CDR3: CASSLILSGGPFIEQFF

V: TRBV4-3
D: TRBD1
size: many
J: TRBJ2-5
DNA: TGCGCCAGCAGCCAATTTGGAGGGACAGGGGGGACCCAGTACTTC
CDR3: CASSQFGGTGGTQYF

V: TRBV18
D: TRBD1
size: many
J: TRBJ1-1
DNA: TGTGCCAGCTCACCAGACAGGGAGACGAACACTGAAGCTTTCTTT
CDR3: CASSPDRETNTEAFF

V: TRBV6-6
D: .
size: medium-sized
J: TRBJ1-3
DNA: TGTGCCAGCAGGCCAGGAAACACCATATATTTT
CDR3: CASRPGNTIYF

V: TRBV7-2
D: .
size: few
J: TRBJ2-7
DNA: TGTGCCAGCAGCTTATTGGACACCAGCTCCTACGAGCAGTACTTC
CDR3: CASSLLDTSSYEQYF

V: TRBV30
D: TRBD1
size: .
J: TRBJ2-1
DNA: TGTGCCTGGAGTATGGGGACAGGGGGCGCGGATGAGCAGTTCTTC
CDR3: CAWSMGTGGADEQFF

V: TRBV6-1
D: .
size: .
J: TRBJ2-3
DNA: TGTGCCAGCAGTTCAGGGGCCCGTGGAACAGATACGCAGTATTTT
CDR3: CASSSGARGTDTQYF

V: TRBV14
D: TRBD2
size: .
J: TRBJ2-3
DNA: TGTGCCAGCAGCCAAGCGGAGCGGGGGAGGGCAGATACGCAGTATTTT
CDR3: CASSQAERGRADTQYF

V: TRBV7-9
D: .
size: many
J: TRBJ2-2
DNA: TGTGCCAGCAGCTTAGCTAGCGGAGGACCCGGGGAGCTGTTTTTT
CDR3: CASSLASGGPGELFF

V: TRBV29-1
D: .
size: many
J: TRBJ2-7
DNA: TGCAGCGTTGTGGCGGGGATTTACGAGCAGTACTTC
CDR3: CSVVAGIYEQYF

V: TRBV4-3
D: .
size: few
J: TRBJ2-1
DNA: TGCGCCAGCAGCCACAGGTTACCCTCCTACAATGAGCAGTTCTTC
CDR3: CASSHRLPSYNEQFF

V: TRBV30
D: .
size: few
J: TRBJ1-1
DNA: TGTGCCTGGAGGCCCGCTAACACTGAAGCTTTCTTT
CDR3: CAWRPANTEAFF

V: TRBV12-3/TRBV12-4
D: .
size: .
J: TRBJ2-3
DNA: TGTGCCACCCCAGACATGAGAGGGGATACGCAGTATTTT
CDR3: CATPDMRGDTQYF

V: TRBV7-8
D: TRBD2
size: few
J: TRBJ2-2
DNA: TGTGCCAGCAGCTTGCCGACTAGCGGGGGAAACACCGGGGAGCTGTTTTTT
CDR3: CASSLPTSGGNTGELFF

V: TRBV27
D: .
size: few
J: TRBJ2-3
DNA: TGTGCCAGCAGTACGGGGGGACATCCCAGGCCGCAGTATTTT
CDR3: CASSTGGHPRPQYF

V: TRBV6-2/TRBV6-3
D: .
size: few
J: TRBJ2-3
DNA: TGTGCCAGCCTTTTGAGGGTACCTAGCACAGATACGCAGTATTTT
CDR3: CASLLRVPSTDTQYF

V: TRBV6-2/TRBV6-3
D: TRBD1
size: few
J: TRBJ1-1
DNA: TGTGCCAGCAGTTACATGGGGACAGGGGATGAAGCTTTCTTT
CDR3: CASSYMGTGDEAFF

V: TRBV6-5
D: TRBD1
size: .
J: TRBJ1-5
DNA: TGTGCCAGCAGCCCCTACAGGGGTAAACAGCCCCAGCATTTT
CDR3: CASSPYRGKQPQHF

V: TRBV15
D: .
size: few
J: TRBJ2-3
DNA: TGTGCCACCAGCAGAGTGGGGCTAGTCGCAGATACGCAGTATTTT
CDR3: CATSRVGLVADTQYF

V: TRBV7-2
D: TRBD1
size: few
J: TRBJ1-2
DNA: TGTGCCAGCAGCATCGCAGGGGGCAGTACGTATGGCTACACCTTC
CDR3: CASSIAGGSTYGYTF

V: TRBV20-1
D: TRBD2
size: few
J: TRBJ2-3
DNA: TGCAGTGCCCAGGGTGCTAGCGGGGAGGGGGGGACAGATACGCAGTATTTT
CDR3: CSAQGASGEGGTDTQYF

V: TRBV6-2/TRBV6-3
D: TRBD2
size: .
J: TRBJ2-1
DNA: TGTGCCACCAATCCTTCCTCGCGGGGGACCTACAATGAGCAGTTCTTC
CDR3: CATNPSSRGTYNEQFF

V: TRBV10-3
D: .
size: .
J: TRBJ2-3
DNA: TGTGCCATCAGTGAGTCGTCGCGGGGCCCTAGCACAGATACGCAGTATTTT
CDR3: CAISESSRGPSTDTQYF

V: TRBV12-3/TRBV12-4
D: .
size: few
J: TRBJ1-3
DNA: TGTGCCAGCAGATCAGGAGCTGGAAACACCATATATTTT
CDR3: CASRSGAGNTIYF

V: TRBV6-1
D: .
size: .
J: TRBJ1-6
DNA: TGTGCCAGCAGTGCGGGACCGCTAATCTCCTATAATTCACCCCTCCACTTT
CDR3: CASSAGPLISYNSPLHF

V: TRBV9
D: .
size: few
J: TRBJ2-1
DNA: TGTGCCAGCAGCTGGGGGGTTCTGAGTGAGCAGTTCTTC
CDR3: CASSWGVLSEQFF

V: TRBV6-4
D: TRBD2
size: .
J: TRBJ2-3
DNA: TGTGCCAGCAGCCCGGGGGGAACCACAGATACGCAGTATTTT
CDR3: CASSPGGTTDTQYF

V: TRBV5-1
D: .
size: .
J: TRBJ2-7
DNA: TGCGCCAGCAGCTCGACAGCCTACGAGCAGTACTTC
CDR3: CASSSTAYEQYF

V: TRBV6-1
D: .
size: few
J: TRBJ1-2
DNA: TGTGCCAGCAGTGAAGCTCCTGGGCTCTATGGCTACACCTTC
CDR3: CASSEAPGLYGYTF